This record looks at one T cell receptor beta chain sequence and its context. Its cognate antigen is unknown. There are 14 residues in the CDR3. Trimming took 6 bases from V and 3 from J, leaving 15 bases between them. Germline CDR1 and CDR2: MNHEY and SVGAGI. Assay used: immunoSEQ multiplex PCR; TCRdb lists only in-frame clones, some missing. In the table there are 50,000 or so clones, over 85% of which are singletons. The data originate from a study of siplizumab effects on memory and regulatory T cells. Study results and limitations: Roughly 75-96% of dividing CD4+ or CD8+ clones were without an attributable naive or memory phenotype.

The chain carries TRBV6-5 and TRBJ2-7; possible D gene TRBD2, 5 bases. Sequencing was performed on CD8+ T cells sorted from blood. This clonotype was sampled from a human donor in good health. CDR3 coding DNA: TGTGCCAGCAGCCCGGAGGCTACCCTCTACGAGCAGTACTTC. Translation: CASSPEATLYEQYF.